This T cell receptor (beta chain) is drawn from a study of somatic mutations in cytotoxic T cells in rheumatoid arthritis. The overall study: Using a FACSAria II or Sony SH800, a portion of the V beta antibody-stained T-cell populations were flow-sorted at nearly 100% purity, and among those populations were V beta1+ cells that were then sequenced for TCRB. Whole-study results and caveats: Per patient, the largest CD8+ clone was found to exceed 20% of CD8+ cells in about an eighth of the roughly 65 cases. Significant differences in CD8+ T-cell clonality were not found between rheumatoid arthritis patients and healthy controls (age-matched).

This clone occurred a few times. What it binds is not known. V was trimmed by 0 bases and J by 5 bases, leaving 11 bases between them. Germline-derived CDR1 and CDR2 are MGHRA and YSYEKL. This CDR3 has 14 amino acids. As handled by the study authors: Patient CD8+ clones bigger than 1% seldom lined up with published virus-specific TCRB sequences. Some clones are missing from TCRdb's copy, which holds only in-frame ones; the method was immunoSEQ multiplex PCR. V, J and clone size were drawn from that table, and D and trimming were deduced from the DNA. Among about 5,000 clones listed, 60% to 80% were seen once.

The source is an adult with rheumatoid arthritis. Material for sequencing was CD8+ T cells sorted from blood. The chain joins TRBV4-1 to TRBJ2-7; D might be TRBD1 (5 bases). CDR3 region: CASSQEPGPHEQYF. CDR3 DNA sequence: TGCGCCAGCAGCCAAGAACCAGGGCCCCACGAGCAGTACTTC.